These 16 T cell receptor beta chains were all obtained from the same sample, sequenced in a study of blood T cell repertoires in COVID-19. Method: immunoSEQ multiplex PCR; TCRdb's copy keeps in-frame clones and lacks some. The sample shows some 220,000 clones, 80% of them seen only once. The sequencing sample was made of peripheral blood. Receptor source: a human donor in a cohort sampled during active COVID-19.

This clone occurred once. The same CDR3 is also encoded by other DNA sequences in this sample. The chain is built from TRBV30 and TRBJ1-3; D not certain. V was cut by 0 bases and J by 3 bases, with 3 bases left in between. Germline CDR1 reads GTSNPN; CDR2 reads SVGIG (reference sequence). There are 12 residues in the CDR3. The chain's CDR3 is CAWSVSGNTIYF. In nucleotides, the CDR3 is TGTGCCTGGAGTGTTAGTGGAAACACCATATATTTT.

The chain joins TRBV4-1 to TRBJ1-3, with D unresolved. V lost 1 base and J 1 base, leaving 8 bases between the germline ends. CDR1 MGHRA and CDR2 YSYEKL come from the germline V gene. The CDR3 is made up of 15 amino acids. CDR3 DNA sequence: TGCGCCAGCAGCCAAGGGACGGGGTCTGGAAACACCATATATTTT. Amino acids: CASSQGTGSGNTIYF.

The chain has TRBV24-1 and TRBJ2-1; TRBD1 agrees at 11 bases. In germline, CDR1 is KGHDR, CDR2 SFDVKD. V shed 4 bases, J shed 4 bases, and the junction held 5 bases outside the gene matches. The CDR3 runs 16 residues. CDR3 sequence (DNA): TGTGCCACCAGTGACCCGGACAGGGGGCCATACAATGAGCAGTTCTTC. This encodes CATSDPDRGPYNEQFF.

In this sample, this clone turned up a few times. The J gene is TRBJ1-2, the V gene TRBV28, with a tentative D call TRBD1 (6 bases). V shed 3 bases and J shed 7 bases, with 9 bases lying between them. CDR1 MDHEN and CDR2 SYDVKM come from the germline V gene. This CDR3 region has 12 residues. The CDR3 DNA reads TGTGCCAGCAGTTTTATACAGGGTGGCTACACCTTC. Protein product: CASSFIQGGYTF.

The chain combines TRBV7-3 with TRBJ2-1; D is unresolved. CDR3 length: 13 amino acids. The germline V gene encodes CDR1 SGHTA and CDR2 FQGTGA. Trimming removed 3 bases at V and 0 bases at J, with 3 bases between. DNA of the CDR3: TGTGCCAGCAGCTTCTCCTCCTACAATGAGCAGTTCTTC. The encoded protein is CASSFSSYNEQFF.

CDR3 in amino acids: CASRTSGDPYNEQFF. Here the CDR3 DNA reads TGTGCCAGCAGGACTAGCGGGGATCCCTACAATGAGCAGTTCTTC. The J gene is TRBJ2-1, the V gene TRBV6-5; 11 bases are shared with TRBD2. The CDR3 has 15 amino acids. Germline assignment: CDR1 MNHEY and CDR2 SVGAGI. Trimming took 6 bases from V and 2 from J; bases not matched to a gene: 3.

The V and J genes are TRBV18 and TRBJ1-6, with D tentatively TRBD1 (5 bases). The V gene lost 6 bases and the J gene lost 5 bases, with 14 bases spanning the gap. Germline V CDR1 and CDR2: KGHSH, LQKENI. This CDR3 contains 15 residues. Here the CDR3 reads CASSPGSTDNSPLHF. CDR3 DNA sequence: TGTGCCAGCTCGCCCGGGTCGACAGATAATTCACCCCTCCACTTT.

The chain has TRBV5-1 and TRBJ2-1; 12 bases line up with TRBD2. V gave up 4 bases and J gave up 8 bases; unmatched junction bases: 10. This CDR3 has 16 amino acids. Germline CDR1 is SGHRS and CDR2 is YFSETQ. The DNA for the CDR3 is TGCGCCAGCAGCCTTGTGACTAGCGGGAGACATGATGAGCAGTTCTTC. Translating it yields CASSLVTSGRHDEQFF.

This sequence joins TRBV19 and TRBJ1-5; possible D gene TRBD1, 5 bases. Germline V gene lookup returns CDR1 LNHDA and CDR2 SQIVND (reference sequence). This CDR3 region has 17 residues. V was shortened by 6 bases and J by 0 bases, with 18 bases between the two germline ends. CDR3 DNA sequence: TGTGCCAGTAGCTTCTTGGGGGGGTTCGGTAGCAATCAGCCCCAGCATTTT. Encoded protein: CASSFLGGFGSNQPQHF.

This chain connects TRBV4-3 to TRBJ2-3; D possibly corresponds to TRBD1 (6 bases). CDR3 length: 15 residues. Per the germline V gene, CDR1 is LGHNA and CDR2 is YSLEER. Between the trimmed V and J ends, which lost 4 bases and 2 bases, there was a span of 13 bases. CDR3 residues: CASSLGAGDTDTQYF. The CDR3 nucleotides read TGCGCCAGCAGCCTAGGGGCAGGGGACACAGATACGCAGTATTTT.

The genes are TRBV2 and TRBJ1-1; TRBD1 aligns across 7 bases. Germline values: CDR1 SNHLY, CDR2 FYNNEI. The CDR3 is 14 amino acids. The V and J ends lost 5 bases and 5 bases, in that order; junction bases with no gene match: 8. The CDR3 DNA follows: TGTGCCAGCAGTCTACGACAGGGAGATACTGAAGCTTTCTTT. Protein: CASSLRQGDTEAFF.

The chain combines TRBV4-3 with TRBJ2-1, with D maybe TRBD1 (5 bases). The CDR3 length is 15 residues. The germline gives CDR1 LGHNA, CDR2 YSLEER. The ends were cut back, 0 bases at V and 10 bases at J, with 16 bases in the middle. CDR3 sequence reads: CASSQEVTARSEQFF. Written as DNA, the CDR3 is TGCGCCAGCAGCCAAGAGGTGACAGCGCGATCGGAGCAGTTCTTC.

The rearrangement links TRBV9 to TRBJ2-3; 12 bases line up with TRBD1. V was pared by 0 bases and J by 4 bases, with 3 bases of the junction left unmatched. Looked up from germline, CDR1 is SGDLS and CDR2 is YYNGEE. The length of the CDR3 is 16 residues. CDR3 nucleotides: TGTGCCAGCAGCGTAGGGGACAGGGGGCTTGCAGATACGCAGTATTTT. Amino acid sequence: CASSVGDRGLADTQYF.

This chain joins TRBV7-9 and TRBJ2-1; D unclear. In germline, CDR1 is SEHNR, CDR2 FQNEAQ (reference sequence). CDR3 length equals 15 residues. V dropped 1 base and J dropped 10 bases, with 17 bases sitting between them. CDR3: CASSLGDWAAWEQFF. In nucleotides, the CDR3 is TGTGCCAGCAGCTTAGGCGATTGGGCCGCTTGGGAGCAGTTCTTC.

This clone came up a few times. The chain carries TRBV28 and TRBJ2-7; D perhaps matches TRBD2 (5 bases). Germline V gene data show CDR1 as MDHEN and CDR2 as SYDVKM. Trimming removed 8 bases from V and 2 bases from J, with 19 bases in between. The CDR3 consists of 15 residues. This chain's CDR3 is CASGSVVGNPYEQYF. The CDR3 DNA sequence: TGTGCCAGCGGTTCAGTAGTCGGGAACCCCTACGAGCAGTACTTC.

The chain couples TRBV4-3 to TRBJ1-6; perhaps TRBD1 as D (5 bases). Trimming stripped 0 bases from V and 10 bases from J, with 10 bases between. The CDR3 covers 14 residues. Germline assignment: CDR1 LGHNA and CDR2 YSLEER. DNA for the CDR3: TGCGCCAGCAGCCAAGACAGGGATCCCTCACCCCTCCACTTT. Encoded protein: CASSQDRDPSPLHF.